This T cell receptor beta chain was obtained from a study of T cell responses to AZD1222 COVID-19 vaccine. CDR3 length: 17 residues. CDR1 and CDR2 from the germline V gene are SEHNR and FQNEAQ (reference sequence). Trimming at V came to 5 bases and at J to 5 bases, leaving 18 bases not matched to a gene. With regard to this clone: The antigen is undetermined.

Study-level results: Regions 160-218 and 743-854 dominated among vaccine-associated CD4 TCRs spanning spike.

Data came from immunoSEQ multiplex PCR; TCRdb stores just in-frame clones and leaves some out. The repertoire includes 100,000 to 150,000 clones, 93% of them detected once, and 5% to 5.5% sits in the top ten. The sequenced sample was peripheral blood, obtained on day 0 of AZD1222 vaccination. The source of this sequence is an adult in good health. The chain links TRBV7-9 to TRBJ2-7; 7 positions agree with TRBD2. The CDR3 bases are TGTGCCAGCAGCCTTCGGCGGGGGTGGGGATTTTTGGACGAGCAGTACTTC. Protein sequence: CASSLRRGWGFLDEQYF.